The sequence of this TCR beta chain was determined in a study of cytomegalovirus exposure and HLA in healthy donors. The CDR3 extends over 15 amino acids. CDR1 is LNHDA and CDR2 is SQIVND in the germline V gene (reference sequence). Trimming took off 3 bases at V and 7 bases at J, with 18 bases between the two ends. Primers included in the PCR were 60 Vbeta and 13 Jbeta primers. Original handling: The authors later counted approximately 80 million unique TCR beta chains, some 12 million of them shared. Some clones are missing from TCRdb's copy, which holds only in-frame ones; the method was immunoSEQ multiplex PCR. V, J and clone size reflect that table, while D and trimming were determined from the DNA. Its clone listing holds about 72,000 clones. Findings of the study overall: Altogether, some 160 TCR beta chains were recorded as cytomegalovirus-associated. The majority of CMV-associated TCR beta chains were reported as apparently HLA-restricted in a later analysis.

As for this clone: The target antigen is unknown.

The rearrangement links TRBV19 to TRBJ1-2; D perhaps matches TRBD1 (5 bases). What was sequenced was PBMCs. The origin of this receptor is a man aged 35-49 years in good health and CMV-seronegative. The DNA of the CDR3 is TGTGCCAGTAGTATCCTCCCTCAGGGTCCAGGTGGCTACACCTTC. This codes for CASSILPQGPGGYTF.